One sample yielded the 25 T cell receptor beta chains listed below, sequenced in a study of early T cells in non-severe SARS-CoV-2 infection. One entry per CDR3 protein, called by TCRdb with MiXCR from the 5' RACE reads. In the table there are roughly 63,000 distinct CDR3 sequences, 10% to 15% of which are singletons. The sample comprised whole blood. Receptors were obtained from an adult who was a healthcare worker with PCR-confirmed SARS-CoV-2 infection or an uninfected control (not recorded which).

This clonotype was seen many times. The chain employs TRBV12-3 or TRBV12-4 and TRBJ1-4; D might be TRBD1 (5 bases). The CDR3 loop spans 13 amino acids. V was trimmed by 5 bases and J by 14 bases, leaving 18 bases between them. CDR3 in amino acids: CASSPGSLGLLFF. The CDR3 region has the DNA TGTGCCAGCAGTCCGGGGAGTCTGGGACTCCTGTTTTTT.

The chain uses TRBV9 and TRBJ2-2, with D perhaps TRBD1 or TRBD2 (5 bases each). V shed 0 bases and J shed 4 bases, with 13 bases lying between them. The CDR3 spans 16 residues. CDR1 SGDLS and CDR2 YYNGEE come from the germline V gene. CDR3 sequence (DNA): TGTGCCAGCAGCGTAGCATGGGGGTCACCCACCGGGGAGCTGTTTTTT. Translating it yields CASSVAWGSPTGELFF.

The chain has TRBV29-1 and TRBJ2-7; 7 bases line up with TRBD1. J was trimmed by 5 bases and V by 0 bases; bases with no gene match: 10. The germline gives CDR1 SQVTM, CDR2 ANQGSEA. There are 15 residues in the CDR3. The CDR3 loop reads CSVEEAAGGKDEQYF. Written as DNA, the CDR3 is TGCAGCGTTGAAGAGGCCGCAGGGGGTAAGGACGAGCAGTACTTC.

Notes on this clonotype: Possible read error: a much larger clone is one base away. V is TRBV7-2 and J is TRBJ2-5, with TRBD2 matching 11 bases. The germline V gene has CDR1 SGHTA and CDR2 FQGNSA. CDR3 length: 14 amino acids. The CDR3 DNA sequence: TGTGTCAGCAGGATAGCGGGGGGGCCGGAGACCCAGTACTTC. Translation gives CVSRIAGGPETQYF. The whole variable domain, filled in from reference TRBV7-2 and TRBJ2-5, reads GAGVSQSPSNKVTEKGKDVELRCDPISGHTALYWYRQSLGQGLEFLIYFQGNSAPDKSGLPSDRFSAERTGGSVSTLTIQRTQQEDSAVYLCVSRIAGGPETQYFGPGTRLLVL.

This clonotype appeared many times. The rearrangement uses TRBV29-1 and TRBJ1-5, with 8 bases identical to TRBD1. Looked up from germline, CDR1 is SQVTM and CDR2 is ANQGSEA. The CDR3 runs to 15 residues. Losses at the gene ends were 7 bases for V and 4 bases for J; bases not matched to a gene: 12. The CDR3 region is CSARAGRGRNQPQHF. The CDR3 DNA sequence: TGCAGCGCCCGAGCTGGCAGGGGGCGGAATCAGCCCCAGCATTTT. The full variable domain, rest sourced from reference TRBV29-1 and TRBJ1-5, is SAVISQKPSRDICQRGTSLTIQCQVDSQVTMMFWYRQQPGQSLTLIATANQGSEATYESGFVIDKFPISRPNLTFSTLTVSNMSPEDSSIYLCSARAGRGRNQPQHFGDGTRLSIL.

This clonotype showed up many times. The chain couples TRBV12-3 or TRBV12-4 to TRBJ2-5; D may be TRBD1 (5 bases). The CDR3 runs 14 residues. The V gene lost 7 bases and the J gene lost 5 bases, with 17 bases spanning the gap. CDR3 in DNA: TGTGCCAGCACCCCACCCAGGGTCGCGGAGACCCAGTACTTC. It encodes CASTPPRVAETQYF.

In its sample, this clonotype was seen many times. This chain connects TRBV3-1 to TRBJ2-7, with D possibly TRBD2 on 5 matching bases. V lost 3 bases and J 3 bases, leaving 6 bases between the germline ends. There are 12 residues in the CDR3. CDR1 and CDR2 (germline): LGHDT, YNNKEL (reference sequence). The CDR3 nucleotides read TGTGCCAGCAGCCATACTAGCTACGAGCAGTACTTC. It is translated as CASSHTSYEQYF.

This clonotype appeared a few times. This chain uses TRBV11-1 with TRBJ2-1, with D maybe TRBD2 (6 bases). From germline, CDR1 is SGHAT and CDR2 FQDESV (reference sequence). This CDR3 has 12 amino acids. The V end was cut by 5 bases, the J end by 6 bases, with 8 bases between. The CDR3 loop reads CASSVSGNEQFF. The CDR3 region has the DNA TGTGCCAGCAGCGTTAGCGGCAATGAGCAGTTCTTC.

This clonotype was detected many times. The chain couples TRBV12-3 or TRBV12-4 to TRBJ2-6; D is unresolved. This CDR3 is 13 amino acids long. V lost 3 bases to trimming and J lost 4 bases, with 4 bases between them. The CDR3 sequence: CASSLGGANVLTF. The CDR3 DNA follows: TGTGCCAGCAGTTTGGGGGGGGCCAACGTCCTGACTTTC.

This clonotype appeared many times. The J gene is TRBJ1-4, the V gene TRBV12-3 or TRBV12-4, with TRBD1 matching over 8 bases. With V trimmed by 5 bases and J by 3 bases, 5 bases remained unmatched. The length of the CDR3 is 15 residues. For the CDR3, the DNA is TGTGCCAGCAGTCCGGACAGGGTTGCTAATGAAAAACTGTTTTTT. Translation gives CASSPDRVANEKLFF.

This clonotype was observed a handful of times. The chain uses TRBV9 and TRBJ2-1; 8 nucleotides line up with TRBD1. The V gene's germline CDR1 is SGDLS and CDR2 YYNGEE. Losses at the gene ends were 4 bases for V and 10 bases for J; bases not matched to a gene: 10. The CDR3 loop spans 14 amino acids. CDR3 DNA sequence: TGTGCCAGCAGCCACCGGGACAGGCTTTGGGAGCAGTTCTTC. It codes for CASSHRDRLWEQFF. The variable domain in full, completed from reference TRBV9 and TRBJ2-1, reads DSGVTQTPKHLITATGQRVTLRCSPRSGDLSVYWYQQSLDQGLQFLIQYYNGEERAKGNILERFSAQQFPDLHSELNLSSLELGDSALYFCASSHRDRLWEQFFGPGTRLTVL.

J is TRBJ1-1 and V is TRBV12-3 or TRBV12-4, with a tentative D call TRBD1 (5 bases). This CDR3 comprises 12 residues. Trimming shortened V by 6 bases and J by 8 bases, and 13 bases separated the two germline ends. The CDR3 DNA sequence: TGTGCCAGCAGGCTGGAGGGACCCGAAGCTTTCTTT. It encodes CASRLEGPEAFF.

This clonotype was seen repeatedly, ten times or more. The CDR3, as DNA: TGCGCCAGCAGCCAAGGGAGGTCGGGGCGAGGGACCCAGTACTTC. This encodes CASSQGRSGRGTQYF. The chain recombines TRBV4-1 with TRBJ2-5; the D call may be TRBD1 or TRBD2 (5 bases each). V lost 1 base, J lost 7 bases, and 16 bases lay in between. CDR1 and CDR2 from the germline V gene are MGHRA and YSYEKL. This CDR3 is 15 amino acids long.

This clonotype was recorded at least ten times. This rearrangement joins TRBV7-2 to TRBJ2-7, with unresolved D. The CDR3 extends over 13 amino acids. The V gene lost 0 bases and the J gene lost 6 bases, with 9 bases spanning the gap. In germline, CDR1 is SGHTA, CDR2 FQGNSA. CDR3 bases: TGTGCCAGCAGCTTAGCGGCCGTAACCGAGCAGTACTTC. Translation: CASSLAAVTEQYF.

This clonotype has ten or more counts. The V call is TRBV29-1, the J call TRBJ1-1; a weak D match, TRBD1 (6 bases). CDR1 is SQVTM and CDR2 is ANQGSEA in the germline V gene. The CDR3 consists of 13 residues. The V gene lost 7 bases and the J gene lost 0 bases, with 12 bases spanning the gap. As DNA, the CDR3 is TGCAGCGCCCCTGGACAGATGAACACTGAAGCTTTCTTT. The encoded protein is CSAPGQMNTEAFF.

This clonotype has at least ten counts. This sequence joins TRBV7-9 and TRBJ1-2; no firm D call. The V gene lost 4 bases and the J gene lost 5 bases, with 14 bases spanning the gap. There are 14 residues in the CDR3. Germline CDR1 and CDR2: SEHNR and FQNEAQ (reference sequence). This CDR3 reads CASSSNAGIYGYTF. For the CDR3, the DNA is TGTGCCAGCAGCTCCAACGCAGGAATTTATGGCTACACCTTC.

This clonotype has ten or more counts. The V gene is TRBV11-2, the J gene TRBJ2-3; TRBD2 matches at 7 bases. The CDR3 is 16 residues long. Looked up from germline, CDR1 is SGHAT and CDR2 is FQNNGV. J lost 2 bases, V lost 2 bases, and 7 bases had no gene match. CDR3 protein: CASSLNSGLTTDTQYF. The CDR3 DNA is TGTGCCAGCAGCTTAAATTCGGGACTAACCACAGATACGCAGTATTTT.

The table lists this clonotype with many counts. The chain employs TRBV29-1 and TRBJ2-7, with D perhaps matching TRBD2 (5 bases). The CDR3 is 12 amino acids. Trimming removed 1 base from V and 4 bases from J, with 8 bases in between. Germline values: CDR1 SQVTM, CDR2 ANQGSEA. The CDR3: CSVEGPGYEQYF. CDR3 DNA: TGCAGCGTTGAAGGTCCGGGATACGAGCAGTACTTC.

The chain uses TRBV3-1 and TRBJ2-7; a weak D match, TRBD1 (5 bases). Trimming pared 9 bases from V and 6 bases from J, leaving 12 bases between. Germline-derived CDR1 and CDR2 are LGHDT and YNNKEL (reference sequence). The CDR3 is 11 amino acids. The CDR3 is CASTQGAEQYF. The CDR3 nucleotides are TGTGCCAGTACCCAGGGTGCCGAGCAGTACTTC.

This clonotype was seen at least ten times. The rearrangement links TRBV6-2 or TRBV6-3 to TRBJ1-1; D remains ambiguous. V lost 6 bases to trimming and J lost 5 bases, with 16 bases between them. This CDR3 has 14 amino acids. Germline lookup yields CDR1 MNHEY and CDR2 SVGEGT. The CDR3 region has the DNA TGTGCCAGCAGCTTCGACACCCCTGGTACTGAAGCTTTCTTT. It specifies CASSFDTPGTEAFF.

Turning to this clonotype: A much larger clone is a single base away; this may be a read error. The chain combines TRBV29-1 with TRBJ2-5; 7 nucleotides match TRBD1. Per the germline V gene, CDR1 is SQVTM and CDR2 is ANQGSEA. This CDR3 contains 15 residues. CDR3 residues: CSVGITGQYQETQHF. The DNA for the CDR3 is TGCAGCGTTGGGATAACGGGACAGTACCAAGAGACCCAGCACTTC.

CDR3 region: CASSLETSEQYF. The CDR3 coding sequence is TGTGCCAGCAGCTTAGAGACCAGCGAGCAGTACTTC. The chain joins TRBV7-9 to TRBJ2-7; D remains unclear. Germline CDR1 reads SEHNR; CDR2 reads FQNEAQ (reference sequence). The CDR3 has 12 amino acids. Trimming took off 1 base at V and 6 bases at J, with 7 bases between the two ends.

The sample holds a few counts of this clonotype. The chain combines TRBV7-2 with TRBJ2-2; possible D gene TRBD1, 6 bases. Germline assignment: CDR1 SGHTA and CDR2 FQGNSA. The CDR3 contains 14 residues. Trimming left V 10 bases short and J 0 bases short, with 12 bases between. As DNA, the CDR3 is TGTGCCACCCTGGGGGCGGCGAACACCGGGGAGCTGTTTTTT. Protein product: CATLGAANTGELFF.

This chain's CDR3 is CASSVVPDPYEQYF. Written as DNA, the CDR3 is TGTGCCAGCAGCGTAGTCCCCGACCCCTACGAGCAGTACTTC. The V and J genes are TRBV9 and TRBJ2-7; D unresolved. Germline loops: CDR1 SGDLS, CDR2 YYNGEE. This CDR3 region has 14 residues. The V end lost 0 bases, the J end lost 2 bases, and 9 bases lay between the germline ends.

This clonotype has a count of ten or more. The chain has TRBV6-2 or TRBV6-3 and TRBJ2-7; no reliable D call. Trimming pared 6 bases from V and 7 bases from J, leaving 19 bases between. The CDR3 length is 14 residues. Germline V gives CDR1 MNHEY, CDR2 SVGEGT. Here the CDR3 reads CASSPHSSRLEQYF. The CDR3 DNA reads TGTGCCAGCAGCCCCCACTCCTCACGGCTGGAGCAGTACTTC.